This T cell receptor (beta chain) was identified in a study of T cells in localized non-small cell lung cancer. The ends lost 5 bases at V and 1 base at J; junction bases unmatched: 5. CDR1 and CDR2 from the germline V gene are MNHGY and SAAAGT. The CDR3 runs 14 residues. With regard to this clone: Its antigen is undetermined.

The study's findings and limits: Sequencing, confined to only one tumor region, leaves heterogeneity possible. Among the top 100 tumor clones, a median approximately 60 appeared in adjacent lung.

Sequenced by immunoSEQ multiplex PCR; TCRdb stores in-frame clones only, minus some. This sample has 2,000 or so clones, with approximately 27% found just once. Specimen: lung tumor tissue, collected before any cancer treatment. This TCR derives from a woman aged 35-70 years with stage II squamous cell lung carcinoma. This chain uses TRBV6-8 with TRBJ2-7; 7 bases fit TRBD2. CDR3 nucleotides: TGTGCCAGCAGTAAACTAGCGAAGTCCTACGAGCAGTACTTC. Amino acids: CASSKLAKSYEQYF.